This record looks at one T cell receptor beta chain sequence and its context. This sample is drawn from a study of blood T cell repertoires in COVID-19. As for the study in general: From the United States, Italy and Spain came samples of acute and convalescent COVID-19.

TCRdb keeps only in-frame clones here, not all; method: immunoSEQ multiplex PCR. This sample yields roughly 310,000 clones, of which approximately 91% are seen a single time; roughly a tenth belongs to the top ten. Between the trimmed V and J ends, which lost 4 bases and 4 bases, there was a span of 13 bases. CDR1 and CDR2 (germline): MDHEN, SYDVKM. This CDR3 contains 15 residues. The cohort comprised adults aged roughly 18 to 95 years residing in approximately 25 US areas. What was sequenced was PBMCs or T cells enriched from blood (not recorded which). V usage is TRBV28 and J usage is TRBJ1-4; D is unclear. This receptor was obtained from a woman in her thirties or forties who had recovered from COVID-19. CDR3 loop: CASSSPNYSNEKLFF. The CDR3, as DNA: TGTGCCAGCAGTTCCCCTAATTATAGTAATGAAAAACTGTTTTTT.